The clone carrying this TCR beta chain was seen a few times. The data were taken from a study of blood T cell repertoires in COVID-19. Across the whole study: Acute-phase and convalescent COVID-19 samples originated in the United States, Italy and Spain. Sample material is recorded as cDNA or gDNA derived from T cells, B-cell-depleted T cells, or PBMCs.

Here immunoSEQ multiplex PCR was the method, and the copy in TCRdb shows in-frame clones only, minus some. This table holds tens of thousands of clones, more than 85% found once. Losses at the gene ends were 4 bases for V and 10 bases for J; bases not matched to a gene: 8. CDR3 length: 14 amino acids. Germline V gene sequence: CDR1 SGHKS, CDR2 YYEKEE (reference sequence). V usage is TRBV5-5 and J usage is TRBJ2-1; 10 bases agree with TRBD1. The sample was peripheral blood. This receptor was obtained from a man aged 50 to 60 with acute or convalescent COVID-19. In nucleotides, the CDR3 is TGTGCCAGCAGCGTAGCGACAGGGGGCCGGGAGCAGTTCTTC. Its protein product is CASSVATGGREQFF.